These 20 T cell receptor beta chains were sequenced from one sample in a study of blood T cell repertoires in COVID-19. Profiled with immunoSEQ multiplex PCR; TCRdb holds only in-frame clones, not every one. The profile covers some 400,000 clones, with roughly 77% appearing a single time and around 1.1% taken by the ten largest. Sequencing was done on a sample of peripheral blood. All receptors derive from a human donor with acute or convalescent COVID-19. The donor label of this sample is uncertain.

The chain recombines TRBV27 with TRBJ1-6; D ambiguous. The CDR3 is made up of 16 amino acids. Trimming stripped 5 bases from V and 8 bases from J, with 19 bases between. The germline V gene encodes CDR1 MNHEY and CDR2 SMNVEV (reference sequence). For the CDR3, the DNA is TGTGCCAGCAGTCTGACATCGCCTGCCGATTATTCACCCCTCCACTTT. It encodes CASSLTSPADYSPLHF.

The chain recombines TRBV3-1 (or the pseudogene TRBV3-2) with TRBJ1-1; possible D gene TRBD1, 5 bases. The CDR3 contains 17 residues. From germline, CDR1 is LGHDT and CDR2 YNNKEL (reference sequence). Trimming removed 1 base at V and 4 bases at J, with 19 bases between. The CDR3 DNA reads as TGTGCCAGCAGCCAAGGGCGACAGTCTTTCTTTCCCACTGAAGCTTTCTTT. It encodes CASSQGRQSFFPTEAFF.

This clone has just a few counts. J is TRBJ2-2 and V is TRBV5-1; maybe TRBD2 (5 bases). CDR3 size: 16 residues. The germline CDR1 and CDR2 sequences are SGHRS and YFSETQ. V lost 4 bases and J lost 6, with 19 bases in between. CDR3: CASSKAGSDGAGELFF. The CDR3 DNA reads as TGCGCCAGCAGCAAAGCCGGCAGCGACGGGGCCGGGGAGCTGTTTTTT.

This sequence joins TRBV24-1 and TRBJ1-2; D uncertain. This CDR3 is 12 amino acids long. V gave up 6 bases and J gave up 5 bases, with 9 bases separating them. CDR1 is KGHDR and CDR2 is SFDVKD in the germline V gene. The CDR3 nucleotides read TGTGCCACCAGTCAGTCGGGGTATGGCTACACCTTC. Protein product: CATSQSGYGYTF.

For the CDR3, the DNA is TGCGCCAGCAGCCAAGATCCGCGGCAGCCCCAGCATTTT. Encoded protein: CASSQDPRQPQHF. The chain employs TRBV4-1 and TRBJ1-5; no definite D call. There are 13 residues in the CDR3. The V end was cut by 0 bases, the J end by 7 bases, with 7 bases between. CDR1 MGHRA and CDR2 YSYEKL come from the germline V gene.

This chain links TRBV2 with TRBJ2-7; 7 bases are shared with TRBD1. The CDR3 totals 15 residues. Germline CDR1 and CDR2: SNHLY and FYNNEI. J was trimmed by 0 bases and V by 7 bases; bases with no gene match: 9. CDR3 bases: TGTGCCAGCAAGGTGGGCAGGGACAGCTCCTACGAGCAGTACTTC. This codes for CASKVGRDSSYEQYF. Based on the CDR3 plus reference TRBV2 and TRBJ2-7, the full variable domain is EPEVTQTPSHQVTQMGQEVILRCVPISNHLYFYWYRQILGQKVEFLVSFYNNEISEKSEIFDDQFSVERPDGSNFTLKIRSTKLEDSAMYFCASKVGRDSSYEQYFGPGTRLTVT.

This clone was recorded only once. V gene TRBV7-2 combines with J gene TRBJ2-3; possible D gene TRBD2, 6 bases. This CDR3 contains 14 residues. V lost 3 bases and J 2 bases, leaving 9 bases between the germline ends. CDR1 is SGHTA, CDR2 FQGNSA, per germline. CDR3 sequence reads: CASSLDYSTDTQYF. The CDR3 nucleotides read TGTGCCAGCAGCTTGGACTACTCCACAGATACGCAGTATTTT. Combining the CDR3 with reference TRBV7-2 and TRBJ2-3 gives the whole variable domain GAGVSQSPSNKVTEKGKDVELRCDPISGHTALYWYRQSLGQGLEFLIYFQGNSAPDKSGLPSDRFSAERTGGSVSTLTIQRTQQEDSAVYLCASSLDYSTDTQYFGPGTRLTVL.

The chain recombines TRBV2 with TRBJ1-2, with D possibly TRBD1 on 5 matching bases. Germline lookup yields CDR1 SNHLY and CDR2 FYNNEI. Trimming pared 6 bases from V and 4 bases from J, leaving 12 bases between. The CDR3 covers 13 residues. Written as DNA, the CDR3 is TGTGCCAGCAGACCCGACAGCTCCTATGGCTACACCTTC. Translated: CASRPDSSYGYTF.

This sequence joins TRBV18 and TRBJ1-1, with D possibly being TRBD1 (5 bases). The CDR3 has 15 amino acids. V shed 3 bases and J shed 7 bases, with 18 bases lying between them. CDR1 and CDR2 from the germline V gene are KGHSH and LQKENI. The CDR3 region is CASSPLASGAYEAFF. Written as DNA, the CDR3 is TGTGCCAGCTCACCCCTAGCTAGCGGGGCCTATGAAGCTTTCTTT.

CDR3 amino acids: CASSSERGVQETQYF. The CDR3 DNA sequence: TGTGCCAGTAGTAGCGAGCGGGGGGTCCAAGAGACCCAGTACTTC. This sequence joins TRBV19 and TRBJ2-5; 9 bases match TRBD2. Germline loops: CDR1 LNHDA, CDR2 SQIVND (reference sequence). This CDR3 has 15 residues. Trimming cost V 4 bases and J 1 base; bases outside gene matches: 4.

As to this clone: Relative to the germline gene, one junction end is altered; a read error may explain this. V gene TRBV7-9 combines with J gene TRBJ2-7; 10 nucleotides match TRBD2. The CDR3 sequence is 15 residues long. Germline lookup yields CDR1 SEHNR and CDR2 FQNEAQ (reference sequence). This CDR3 is CASSLAGLAVYEQYF. In nucleotides, the CDR3 is TGTGCCAGCAGCCTAGCAGGACTAGCGGTTTACGAGCAGTACTTC.

CDR3 region: CASSGRDTARGYGYTF. The CDR3 coding sequence is TGTGCCAGTAGTGGAAGGGACACGGCCCGCGGTTATGGCTACACCTTC. V gene TRBV19 combines with J gene TRBJ1-2; TRBD1 is a possible D gene (6 bases). With 5 bases removed from V and 5 bases from J, the gap between germline ends came to 21 bases. The CDR3 consists of 16 residues. Germline lookup yields CDR1 LNHDA and CDR2 SQIVND (reference sequence).

The rearrangement joins TRBV11-2 to TRBJ1-6; possibly TRBD1 for D (5 bases). Trimming took 6 bases from V and 8 from J, leaving 14 bases between them. The CDR3 spans 14 residues. The germline gives CDR1 SGHAT, CDR2 FQNNGV. DNA for the CDR3: TGTGCCAGCAGTTGGTCGATACAGGATTCACCCCTCCACTTT. This codes for CASSWSIQDSPLHF.

This chain connects TRBV7-8 to TRBJ1-2, with 10 bases that match TRBD1. CDR1 and CDR2 from the germline V gene are SGHVS and FQNEAQ. Trimming removed 4 bases from V and 1 base from J; junction bases left unmatched: 9. This CDR3 comprises 17 residues. DNA of the CDR3: TGTGCCAGCAGCTCGTTGGTGGGACAGGGGATTAACTATGGCTACACCTTC. As protein: CASSSLVGQGINYGYTF.

This chain joins TRBV3-1 (or the pseudogene TRBV3-2) and TRBJ2-4, with 9 bases that match TRBD2. J lost 4 bases, V lost 3 bases, and 7 bases had no gene match. Germline CDR1 and CDR2: LGHDT and YNNKEL (reference sequence). The CDR3 loop spans 16 amino acids. In DNA form, the CDR3 reads TGTGCCAGCAGCCAGGAGACTAGCGGTTTAAAAAACATTCAGTACTTC. Translation gives CASSQETSGLKNIQYF.

The chain carries TRBV18 and TRBJ2-2; the match to TRBD1 covers 7 bases. The length of the CDR3 is 17 residues. Germline V gives CDR1 KGHSH, CDR2 LQKENI. V lost 1 base, J lost 1 base, and 6 bases stayed unmatched. In DNA, the CDR3 is TGTGCCAGCTCACCACTCGCAGGGGGTGTGAACACCGGGGAGCTGTTTTTT. Its protein product is CASSPLAGGVNTGELFF. The full variable domain, in which reference TRBV18 and TRBJ2-2 provide the parts outside the CDR3, is NAGVMQNPRHLVRRRGQEARLRCSPMKGHSHVYWYRQLPEEGLKFMVYLQKENIIDESGMPKERFSAEFPKEGPSILRIQQVVRGDSAAYFCASSPLAGGVNTGELFFGEGSRLTVL.

This chain connects TRBV18 to TRBJ1-1, with a possible D match to TRBD1 (5 bases). Germline loops: CDR1 KGHSH, CDR2 LQKENI. With 5 bases removed from V and 5 bases from J, the gap between germline ends came to 9 bases. The CDR3 is 12 amino acids. CDR3 residues: CASSAQGTEAFF. For the CDR3, the DNA is TGTGCCAGCTCAGCTCAGGGAACTGAAGCTTTCTTT.

This chain links TRBV18 with TRBJ1-3, with a possible D match to TRBD1 (6 bases). CDR1 KGHSH and CDR2 LQKENI come from the germline V gene. V dropped 5 bases and J dropped 0 bases, with 14 bases sitting between them. CDR3 length equals 16 residues. The CDR3 loop is CASSVQGSGSGNTIYF. As DNA, the CDR3 is TGTGCCAGCTCAGTACAGGGATCTGGCTCTGGAAACACCATATATTTT.

The gene calls are TRBV11-1 and TRBJ2-7; 7 nucleotides align to TRBD1. The germline CDR1 and CDR2 sequences are SGHAT and FQDESV (reference sequence). The CDR3 length is 13 residues. J gave up 2 bases and V 6 bases, and 4 bases lay outside the gene matches. CDR3 bases: TGTGCCAGCAGTTACAGGGGACCCTACGAGCAGTACTTC. As protein: CASSYRGPYEQYF.

CDR3 protein: CAISPKGGAPDTQYF. CDR3 bases: TGTGCCATCAGTCCGAAAGGGGGGGCCCCAGATACGCAGTATTTT. The chain uses TRBV10-3 and TRBJ2-3, with a weak D call TRBD2 (7 bases). The CDR3 is made up of 15 amino acids. CDR1 and CDR2 from the germline V gene are ENHRY and SYGVKD. V lost 5 bases to trimming and J lost 4 bases, with 16 bases between them.